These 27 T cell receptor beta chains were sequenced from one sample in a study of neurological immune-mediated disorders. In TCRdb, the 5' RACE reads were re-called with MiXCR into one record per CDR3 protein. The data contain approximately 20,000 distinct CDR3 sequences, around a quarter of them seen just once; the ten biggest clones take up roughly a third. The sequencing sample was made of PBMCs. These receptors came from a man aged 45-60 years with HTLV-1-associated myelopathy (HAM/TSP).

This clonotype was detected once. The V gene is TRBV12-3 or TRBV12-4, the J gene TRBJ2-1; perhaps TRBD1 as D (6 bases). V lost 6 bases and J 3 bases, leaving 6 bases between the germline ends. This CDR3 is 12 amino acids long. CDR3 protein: CASRQGYNEQFF. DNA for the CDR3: TGTGCCAGCAGACAGGGCTACAATGAGCAGTTCTTC.

In DNA, the CDR3 is TGCGCCAGCAGTCCCCTCGGGGCTAGCGGGGGGGCCTCGACCGGGGAGCTGTTTTTT. Translating gives CASSPLGASGGASTGELFF. The genes are TRBV4-1 and TRBJ2-2; 12 positions match TRBD2. The CDR3 loop spans 19 amino acids. V was clipped by 6 bases and J by 5 bases; unmatched bases: 16. Germline CDR1 reads MGHRA; CDR2 reads YSYEKL.

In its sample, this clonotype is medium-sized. CDR3 amino acids: CASSRQGGTEAFF. CDR3 in DNA: TGTGCCAGCAGTCGACAGGGCGGGACTGAAGCTTTCTTT. The chain links TRBV27 to TRBJ1-1; 7 bases agree with TRBD1. The V gene's germline CDR1 is MNHEY and CDR2 SMNVEV (reference sequence). The CDR3 runs to 13 residues. The trim removed 5 bases at V and 5 bases at J, leaving 5 bases unmatched.

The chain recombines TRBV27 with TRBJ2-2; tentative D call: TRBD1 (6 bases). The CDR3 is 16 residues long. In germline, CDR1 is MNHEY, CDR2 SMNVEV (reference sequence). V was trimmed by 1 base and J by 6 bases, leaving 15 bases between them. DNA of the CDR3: TGTGCCAGCAGTTTATTATCTGGCACAGGGCCCGGGGAGCTGTTTTTT. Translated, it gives CASSLLSGTGPGELFF.

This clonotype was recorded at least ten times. The CDR3 reads CASSFGQGLENEQFF. CDR3 DNA sequence: TGCGCCAGCAGCTTTGGACAGGGGCTTGAGAATGAGCAGTTCTTC. This sequence joins TRBV5-1 and TRBJ2-1; TRBD1 aligns across 9 bases. The germline V gene encodes CDR1 SGHRS and CDR2 YFSETQ. This CDR3 has 15 amino acids. V shed 2 bases, J shed 7 bases, and the junction held 7 bases outside the gene matches.

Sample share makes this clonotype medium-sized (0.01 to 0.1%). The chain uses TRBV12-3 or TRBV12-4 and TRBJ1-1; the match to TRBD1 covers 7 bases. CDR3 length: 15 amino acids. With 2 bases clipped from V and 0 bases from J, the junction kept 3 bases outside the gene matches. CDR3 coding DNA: TGTGCCAGCAGTTTACAGGGGGGCATGAACACTGAAGCTTTCTTT. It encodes CASSLQGGMNTEAFF.

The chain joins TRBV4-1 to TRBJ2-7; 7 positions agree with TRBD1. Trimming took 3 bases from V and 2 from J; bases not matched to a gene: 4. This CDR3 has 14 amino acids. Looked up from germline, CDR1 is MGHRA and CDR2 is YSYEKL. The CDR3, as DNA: TGCGCCAGCAGCCACCCCGGACAGGCCTACGAGCAGTACTTC. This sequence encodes CASSHPGQAYEQYF.

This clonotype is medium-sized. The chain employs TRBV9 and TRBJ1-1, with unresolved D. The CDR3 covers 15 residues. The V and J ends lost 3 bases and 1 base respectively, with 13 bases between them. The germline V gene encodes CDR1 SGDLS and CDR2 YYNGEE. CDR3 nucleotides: TGTGCCAGCAGCGCGACCCCCTTGACGAACACTGAAGCTTTCTTT. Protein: CASSATPLTNTEAFF.

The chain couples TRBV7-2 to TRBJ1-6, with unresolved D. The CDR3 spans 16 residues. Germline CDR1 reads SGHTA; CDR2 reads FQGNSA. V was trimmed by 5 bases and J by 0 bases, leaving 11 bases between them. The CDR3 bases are TGTGCCAGCAGCCCCGAACAGAGCTCCTATAATTCACCCCTCCACTTT. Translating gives CASSPEQSSYNSPLHF.

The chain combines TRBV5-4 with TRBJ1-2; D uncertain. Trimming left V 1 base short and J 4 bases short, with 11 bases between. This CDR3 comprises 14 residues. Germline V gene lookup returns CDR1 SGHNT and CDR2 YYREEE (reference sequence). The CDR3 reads CASSLRSKGYGYTF. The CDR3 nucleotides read TGTGCCAGCAGCTTGCGATCGAAGGGCTATGGCTACACCTTC.

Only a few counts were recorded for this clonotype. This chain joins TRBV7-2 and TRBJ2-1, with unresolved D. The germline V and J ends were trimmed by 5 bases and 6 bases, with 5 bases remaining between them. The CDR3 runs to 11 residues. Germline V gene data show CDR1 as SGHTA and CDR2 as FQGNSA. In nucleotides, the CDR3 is TGTGCCAGCAGCCCCTTCAATGAGCAGTTCTTC. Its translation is CASSPFNEQFF.

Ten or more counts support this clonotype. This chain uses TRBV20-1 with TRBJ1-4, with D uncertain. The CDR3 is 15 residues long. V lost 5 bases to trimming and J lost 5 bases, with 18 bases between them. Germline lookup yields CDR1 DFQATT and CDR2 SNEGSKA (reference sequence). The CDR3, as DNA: TGCAGTGCTCCTGTCCCAGGACGGAGAAATGAAAAACTGTTTTTT. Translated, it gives CSAPVPGRRNEKLFF.

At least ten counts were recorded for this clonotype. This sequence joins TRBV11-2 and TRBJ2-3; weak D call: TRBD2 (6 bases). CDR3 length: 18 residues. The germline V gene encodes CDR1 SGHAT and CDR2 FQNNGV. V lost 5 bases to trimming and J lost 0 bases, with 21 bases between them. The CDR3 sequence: CASSPGALAVSSTDTQYF. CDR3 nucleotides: TGTGCCAGCAGCCCTGGGGCCTTAGCGGTCTCTAGCACAGATACGCAGTATTTT.

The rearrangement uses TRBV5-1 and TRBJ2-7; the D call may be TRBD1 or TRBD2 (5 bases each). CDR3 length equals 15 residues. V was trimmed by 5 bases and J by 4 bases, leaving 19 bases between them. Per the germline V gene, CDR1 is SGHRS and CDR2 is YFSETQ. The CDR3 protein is CASSPGPELWYEQYF. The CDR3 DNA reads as TGCGCCAGCAGTCCGGGACCGGAGCTTTGGTACGAGCAGTACTTC. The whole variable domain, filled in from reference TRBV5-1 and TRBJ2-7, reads KAGVTQTPRYLIKTRGQQVTLSCSPISGHRSVSWYQQTPGQGLQFLFEYFSETQRNKGNFPGRFSGRQFSNSRSEMNVSTLELGDSALYLCASSPGPELWYEQYFGPGTRLTVT.

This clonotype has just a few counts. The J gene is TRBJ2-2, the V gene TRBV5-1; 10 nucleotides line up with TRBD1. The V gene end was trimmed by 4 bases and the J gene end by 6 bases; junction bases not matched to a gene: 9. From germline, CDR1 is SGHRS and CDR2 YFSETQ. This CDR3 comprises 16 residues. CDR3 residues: CASSGGTGVISGELFF. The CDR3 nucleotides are TGCGCCAGCAGCGGCGGGACAGGGGTTATTTCCGGGGAGCTGTTTTTT. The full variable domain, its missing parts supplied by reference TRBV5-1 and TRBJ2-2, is KAGVTQTPRYLIKTRGQQVTLSCSPISGHRSVSWYQQTPGQGLQFLFEYFSETQRNKGNFPGRFSGRQFSNSRSEMNVSTLELGDSALYLCASSGGTGVISGELFFGEGSRLTVL.

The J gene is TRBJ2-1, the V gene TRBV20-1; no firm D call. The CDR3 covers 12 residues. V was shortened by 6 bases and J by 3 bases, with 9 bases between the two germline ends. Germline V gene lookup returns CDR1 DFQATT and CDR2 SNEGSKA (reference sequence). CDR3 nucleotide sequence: TGCAGTGCCCTGTCCCACTACAATGAGCAGTTCTTC. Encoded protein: CSALSHYNEQFF.

The CDR3 reads CASSPGWPFSTDTQYF. The CDR3 DNA is TGTGCCAGCAGTCCCGGATGGCCTTTTAGCACAGATACGCAGTATTTT. The genes are TRBV12-3 or TRBV12-4 and TRBJ2-3; D not resolved. The V end lost 5 bases, the J end lost 0 bases, and 15 bases lay between the germline ends. The CDR3 is 16 amino acids.

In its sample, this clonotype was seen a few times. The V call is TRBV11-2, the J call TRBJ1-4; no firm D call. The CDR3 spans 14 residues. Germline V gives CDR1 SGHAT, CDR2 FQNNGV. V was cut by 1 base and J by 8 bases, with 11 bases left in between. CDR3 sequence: CASSLGPSGEKLFF. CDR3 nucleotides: TGTGCCAGCAGCTTAGGCCCCTCGGGCGAAAAACTGTTTTTT.

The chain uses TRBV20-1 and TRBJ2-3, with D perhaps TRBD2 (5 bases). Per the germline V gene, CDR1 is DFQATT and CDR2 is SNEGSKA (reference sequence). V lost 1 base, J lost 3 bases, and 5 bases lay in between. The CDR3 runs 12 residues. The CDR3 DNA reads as TGCAGTGCTAGAGGAGGGACAGATACGCAGTATTTT. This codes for CSARGGTDTQYF.

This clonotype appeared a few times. The CDR3 region is CSVVADYYEQYF. DNA of the CDR3: TGCAGCGTTGTAGCGGACTACTACGAGCAGTACTTC. The rearrangement links TRBV29-1 to TRBJ2-7; TRBD2 might be the D (6 bases). This CDR3 contains 12 residues. Trimming took 4 bases from V and 3 from J, leaving 10 bases between them. In germline, CDR1 is SQVTM, CDR2 ANQGSEA.

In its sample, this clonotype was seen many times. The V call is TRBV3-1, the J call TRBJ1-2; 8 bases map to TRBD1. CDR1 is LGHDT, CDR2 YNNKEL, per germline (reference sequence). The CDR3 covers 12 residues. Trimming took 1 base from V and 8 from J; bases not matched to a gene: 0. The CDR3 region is CASSQAGGGYTF. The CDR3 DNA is TGTGCCAGCAGCCAAGCAGGGGGCGGCTACACCTTC. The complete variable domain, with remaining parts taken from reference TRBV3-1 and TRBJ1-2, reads DTAVSQTPKYLVTQMGNDKSIKCEQNLGHDTMYWYKQDSKKFLKIMFSYNNKELIINETVPNRFSPKSPDKAHLNLHINSLELGDSAVYFCASSQAGGGYTFGSGTRLTVV.

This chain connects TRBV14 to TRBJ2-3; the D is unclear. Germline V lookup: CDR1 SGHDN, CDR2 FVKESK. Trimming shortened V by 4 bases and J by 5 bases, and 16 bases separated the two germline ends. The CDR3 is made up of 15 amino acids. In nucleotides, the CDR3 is TGTGCCAGCAGCCGGACGAAGGGTCTGAGAGATACGCAGTATTTT. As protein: CASSRTKGLRDTQYF.

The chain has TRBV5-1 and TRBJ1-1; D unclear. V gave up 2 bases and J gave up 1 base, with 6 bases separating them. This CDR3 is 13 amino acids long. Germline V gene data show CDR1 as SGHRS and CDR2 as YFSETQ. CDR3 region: CASSFSQNTEAFF. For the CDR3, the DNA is TGCGCCAGCAGCTTTTCCCAGAACACTGAAGCTTTCTTT.

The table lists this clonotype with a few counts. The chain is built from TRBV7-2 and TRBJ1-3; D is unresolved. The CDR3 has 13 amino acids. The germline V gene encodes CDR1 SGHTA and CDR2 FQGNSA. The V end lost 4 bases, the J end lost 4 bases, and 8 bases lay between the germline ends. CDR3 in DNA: TGTGCCAGCAGCTCAGACGGGGGAAACACCATATATTTT. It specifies CASSSDGGNTIYF.

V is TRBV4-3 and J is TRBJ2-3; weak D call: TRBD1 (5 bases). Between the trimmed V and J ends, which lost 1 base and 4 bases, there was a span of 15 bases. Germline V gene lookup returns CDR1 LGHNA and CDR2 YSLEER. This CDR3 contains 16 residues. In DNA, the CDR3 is TGCGCCAGCAGCCAAGTTCTTGGGGCGATGGCAGATACGCAGTATTTT. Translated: CASSQVLGAMADTQYF.

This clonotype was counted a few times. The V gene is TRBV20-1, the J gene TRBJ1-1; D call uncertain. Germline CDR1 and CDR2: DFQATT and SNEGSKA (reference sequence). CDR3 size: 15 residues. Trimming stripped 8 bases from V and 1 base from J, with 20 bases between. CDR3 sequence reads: CSTVNPLPENTEAFF. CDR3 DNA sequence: TGCAGTACCGTGAACCCCTTACCGGAGAACACTGAAGCTTTCTTT.

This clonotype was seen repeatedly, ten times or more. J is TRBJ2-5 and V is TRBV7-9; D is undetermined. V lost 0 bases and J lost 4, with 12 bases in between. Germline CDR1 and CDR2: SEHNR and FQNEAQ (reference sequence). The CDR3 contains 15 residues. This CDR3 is CASSLALGGGETQYF. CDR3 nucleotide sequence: TGTGCCAGCAGCTTAGCCTTGGGTGGCGGAGAGACCCAGTACTTC.